This T cell receptor beta chain was found in a study of T cells in Graves' hyperthyroidism and ophthalmopathy. With duration under 3 months, ophthalmopathy was active: Clinical Activity Score at least 3, NOSPECS at least 4. Clinical symptoms, serum thyroxine, TRAb, thyroid ultrasound and orbital computed tomography established diagnosis. RNA transcripts yielded amplified TCR beta CDR3 regions. First-round RT-PCR targeting the TCR CDR3 was performed with the HTBI primer set. TCRdb reprocessed the multiplex PCR reads with MiXCR, giving one entry per CDR3 protein. The table lists 240,000 or so distinct CDR3 sequences, about a sixth of them singletons, with 25% to 30% in the top ten. Regarding the study as a whole: A model of 13 V-J pairs discriminated ophthalmopathy from stable hyperthyroidism.

V shed 2 bases, J shed 3 bases, and the junction held 2 bases outside the gene matches. The germline CDR1 and CDR2 sequences are DFQATT and SNEGSKA (reference sequence). The CDR3 is 14 residues long. This clonotype was observed at least ten times. The antigen remains undetermined. What was sequenced was blood. This clonotype was sampled from a woman between 18 and 29 years old with Graves' ophthalmopathy. The chain employs TRBV20-1 and TRBJ2-5; 11 nucleotides line up with TRBD2. The DNA for the CDR3 is TGCAGTGCTAGATTTAGCGGGAGGGAAGAGACCCAGTACTTC. Its protein product is CSARFSGREETQYF.